The text below deals with one T cell receptor beta chain. Its matching antigen is unknown. This sample was taken from a study of T cells in tumors after PD-1 blockade. About the research overall: Blood samples averaged roughly 110,000 templates (range about 24,679-260,000) and fewer than 40,000 unique clonotypes.

Study findings and constraints: Blood contained approximately 41% of the tumor's TCR clonotypes.

The CDR3 sequence is 14 residues long. Germline assignment: CDR1 SGHTA and CDR2 FQGTGA. Trimming removed 6 bases at V and 4 bases at J, with 14 bases between. TCRdb's copy holds only in-frame clones and misses some; the assay was immunoSEQ multiplex PCR. The profile shows around 19,000 clones, around 78% of them singletons. The sample consisted of PBMCs, taken before anti-PD-1 treatment. The chain joins TRBV7-3 to TRBJ2-3; D call uncertain. The clonotype was recovered from a human donor with basal cell carcinoma. CDR3 sequence: CASRRTVSADTQYF. The CDR3 DNA reads TGTGCCAGCAGGCGAACGGTGTCCGCAGATACGCAGTATTTT. Variable domain in full (rest from reference TRBV7-3 and TRBJ2-3): GAGVSQTPSNKVTEKGKYVELRCDPISGHTALYWYRQSLGQGPEFLIYFQGTGAADDSGLPNDRFFAVRPEGSVSTLKIQRTERGDSAVYLCASRRTVSADTQYFGPGTRLTVL.